The sequence of this T cell receptor (beta chain) was determined in a study of OX40 agonist ivuxolimab in advanced cancers. TCRdb's copy holds only in-frame clones and misses some; the assay was immunoSEQ multiplex PCR. The data show some 60,000 clones, with 85% seen just once and about 4.2% held by the top ten. This clone showed up just a few times. As yet, its antigen is unknown. This CDR3 contains 13 residues. V lost 3 bases and J lost 2; bases outside the gene matches: 1. Germline CDR1 is SGHVS and CDR2 is FQNEAQ. Points from the study as a whole: People who partly responded at 0.1-3.0 mg/kg had some of the least clonal expansion seen.

Sequenced here: CD4+ or CD8+ T cells sorted from blood, sampled in a trial of the OX40 agonist ivuxolimab. V usage is TRBV7-8 and J usage is TRBJ2-7; 7 positions match TRBD1. The sequence derives from an adult with an advanced solid tumor such as melanoma, head and neck, liver or kidney cancer. The CDR3 sequence: CASSLTGTYEQYF. DNA for the CDR3: TGTGCCAGCAGCTTGACAGGGACCTACGAGCAGTACTTC.